Sequencing of this TCR beta chain was carried out in a study of cytomegalovirus exposure and HLA in healthy donors. About this clone: The antigen is not known.

It was with 60 Vbeta and 13 Jbeta primers that the PCR ran. Sequencing was performed with immunoSEQ multiplex PCR; in TCRdb, only in-frame clones are kept and a portion is missing. The profile shows under 80,000 clones, about 81% of them singletons. Points from the study as a whole: A later examination showed that TCR association rates differed by HLA locus, with DRB1 most and HLA-C fewest. For most TCR sequences rarity was the rule, although some public TCRs occurred in many donors.

Healthy donors of bone marrow made up the group. Donors were ostensibly healthy at sampling, although undocumented immune exposures were probable. The CDR3 spans 13 residues. After removal of 5 bases from V and 4 bases from J, the junction contained 4 bases not matched to a gene. The germline V gene has CDR1 MNHEY and CDR2 SMNVEV (reference sequence). This receptor was obtained from a woman in her twenties or thirties in good health and CMV-seronegative. The chain uses TRBV27 and TRBJ2-5; 7 nucleotides agree with TRBD1. The sample was PBMCs. CDR3 in amino acids: CASSARDRETQYF. Written as DNA, the CDR3 is TGTGCCAGCAGTGCCCGGGACAGAGAGACCCAGTACTTC.